The clone carrying this T cell receptor beta chain appeared once. The target antigen is unknown. This entry belongs to a study of cytomegalovirus exposure and HLA in healthy donors. The PCR ran on 60 Vbeta and 13 Jbeta primers. Sequencing was performed with immunoSEQ multiplex PCR; in TCRdb, only in-frame clones are kept and a portion is missing. Among around 89,000 clones listed, approximately 81% were seen once. Findings of the study overall: One later analysis reportedly identified an Asian-associated ancestry cluster that showed fewer N-insertions than the approximately 670-donor mean. The sole available immune exposure information was CMV serostatus. Indistinguishable V segments such as TRBV6-2 and TRBV6-3 were excluded. Most likely, a cluster of highly shared sequence variants arose as a sequencing artifact.

This CDR3 contains 16 residues. V lost 5 bases and J lost 3, with 20 bases in between. The germline CDR1 and CDR2 sequences are SNHLY and FYNNEI. J is TRBJ2-7 and V is TRBV2; possible D gene TRBD1, 5 bases. The sequence came from a girl aged 2 to 10 in good health and CMV-seropositive. Sequenced sample: PBMCs. CDR3 protein: CASSFPAGLTNYEQYF. In DNA, the CDR3 is TGTGCCAGCAGTTTCCCCGCAGGGCTGACAAACTACGAGCAGTACTTC.